This T cell receptor beta chain was recovered during a study of a mutant IDH1 vaccine in newly diagnosed glioma. The wider study: All eight of the vaccinations patients received fell in weeks 1, 3, 5, 7, 11, 15, 19 and 23. Vaccination began 4-6 weeks post radiotherapy alone, or with temozolomide cycles. Standard pretreatment was either radiotherapy, temozolomide, or, for most, radiochemotherapy with temozolomide.

Trimming took 4 bases from V and 0 from J, leaving 12 bases between them. Per germline, CDR1 LNHDA and CDR2 SQIVND (reference sequence). The CDR3 runs 15 residues. Only in-frame clones appear in the TCRdb table, and some are missing; sequencing was by immunoSEQ multiplex PCR. The sample carries about 36,000 clones, 80% recorded once. About this clone itself: Its antigen is not identified.

The time point was: week 11, during vaccination. Every vaccine dose comprised 300 ug of mutant IDH1 20-mer peptide plus topical imiquimod. The rearrangement uses TRBV19 and TRBJ1-1; weak D call: TRBD1 (5 bases). Material: peripheral blood mononuclear cells (PBMCs), obtained from a glioma patient whose treatment included an IDH1 peptide vaccine. This clonotype was sampled from a woman aged 25-40 years with glioma. Some clones in this sample may be carry-over from other donors' samples. The CDR3 coding sequence is TGTGCCAGTAGTAAACTGGGACGGATGAACACTGAAGCTTTCTTT. Its translation is CASSKLGRMNTEAFF.